This T cell receptor beta chain was identified in a study of technical replicates of blood from several donors. The method was immunoSEQ multiplex PCR; TCRdb's version includes in-frame clones alone and lacks a portion of them. Of roughly 100,000 clones detected, 90% to 96% appear once; the ten largest clones hold about 0.38%. The CDR3 is 15 residues long. The V gene's germline CDR1 is MDHEN and CDR2 SYDVKM. V was pared by 6 bases and J by 1 base, with 13 bases between. Sequencing used T cells isolated from PBMCs. The J gene is TRBJ1-3, the V gene TRBV28, with D uncertain. This clonotype originated in a human donor in good health. This CDR3 reads CASSFIGESGNTIYF. The DNA of the CDR3 is TGTGCCAGCAGCTTTATCGGGGAGTCTGGAAACACCATATATTTT.